This entry features one T cell receptor (beta chain) sequence. Its target is unknown. The data stem from a study of Ad26.COV2.S vaccination and SARS-CoV-2 variants. The assay was immunoSEQ multiplex PCR, and TCRdb's table has in-frame clones only and misses some. The sample includes roughly 380,000 clones, under 95% of them seen just once. Study conclusions and caveats: Vaccine recipients surpassed placebo recipients in spike-specific TCR breadth. Vaccine and placebo recipients had comparable breadth of non-spike TCRs.

Losses at the gene ends were 7 bases for V and 6 bases for J; bases not matched to a gene: 2. The CDR3 runs to 11 residues. CDR1 and CDR2 from the germline V gene are SGHAT and FQNNGV. The material sequenced was peripheral blood, taken after recovery from COVID-19. The receptor comes from a human donor who had recovered from COVID-19. The gene calls are TRBV11-2 and TRBJ1-1, with TRBD1 identical over 7 bases. The CDR3 is CASTGTAEAFF. CDR3 nucleotides: TGTGCCAGCACCGGGACAGCTGAAGCTTTCTTT.